Presented here are 14 T cell receptor beta chains from one specimen sequenced in a study of CD8+ T cells in alopecia areata (dated by TCRdb to between 2017 and 2018). Libraries were built with the immunoSEQ multiplex PCR assay. For TCR sequencing, RNA was extracted from every sample and reverse transcribed into cDNA to serve as template. TCRdb re-hosts the immuneACCESS table, in-frame sequences only. Its copies lack some clones; in the studies checked, an unresolved V gene accounts for under half of them, and the cause for the rest is not known. The sample table lists 170,000 or so clones, just over 65% of them with a count of one. Together, the top ten hold approximately 0.91% of the sample. The sample's time point label, decoded: around 4 weeks on oral tofacitinib. Taken with the paper, the label for treatment or condition translates to: oral pan-JAK inhibitor, 5-10 mg twice daily. The input for sequencing was CD4+ T cells sorted from blood, taken at week 4, from a patient treated with tofacitinib. The receptors come from a human donor with alopecia areata.

This chain uses TRBV7-9 with TRBJ2-3, with 8 bases that match TRBD2. After removal of 2 bases from V and 3 bases from J, the junction contained 7 bases not matched to a gene. The CDR3 spans 16 residues. Germline CDR1 and CDR2: SEHNR and FQNEAQ (reference sequence). Here the CDR3 DNA reads TGTGCCAGCAGCTTATGGGGCGGGGGGCTAACAGATACGCAGTATTTT. Its translation: CASSLWGGGLTDTQYF.

This clone was seen more than once but under ten times. The chain is built from TRBV5-4 and TRBJ2-7; tentative D call: TRBD1 (5 bases). With 4 bases removed from V and 3 bases from J, the gap between germline ends came to 11 bases. CDR3 size: 13 residues. The germline gives CDR1 SGHNT, CDR2 YYREEE (reference sequence). The CDR3 here is CASSRYDSYEQYF. The DNA of the CDR3 is TGTGCCAGCAGCCGGTACGACAGCTACGAGCAGTACTTC.

This clone was counted once. CDR3 sequence reads: CATSKYGDTQYF. CDR3 nucleotide sequence: TGTGCCACCAGCAAGTACGGGGATACGCAGTATTTT. The chain joins TRBV15 to TRBJ2-3; D uncertain. Per the germline V gene, CDR1 is LNHNV and CDR2 is YYDKDF (reference sequence). With 4 bases removed from V and 6 bases from J, the gap between germline ends came to 8 bases. The length of the CDR3 is 12 residues.

The V gene is TRBV30, the J gene TRBJ1-5, with a tentative D call TRBD1 (6 bases). This CDR3 has 13 amino acids. Germline-derived CDR1 and CDR2 are GTSNPN and SVGIG (reference sequence). V dropped 4 bases and J dropped 0 bases, with 7 bases sitting between them. The CDR3 loop reads CAWTDSSNQPQHF. CDR3 bases: TGTGCCTGGACGGACAGTAGCAATCAGCCCCAGCATTTT. The variable domain in full, with the rest retrieved from reference TRBV30 and TRBJ1-5, is SQTIHQWPATLVQPVGSPLSLECTVEGTSNPNLYWYRQAAGRGLQLLFYSVGIGQISSEVPQNLSASRPQDRQFILSSKKLLLSDSGFYLCAWTDSSNQPQHFGDGTRLSIL.

This chain connects TRBV14 to TRBJ2-6, with D unclear. The CDR3 totals 17 residues. The germline gives CDR1 SGHDN, CDR2 FVKESK. With 4 bases removed from V and 3 bases from J, the gap between germline ends came to 16 bases. CDR3 sequence reads: CASSLWGPTGGANVLTF. As DNA, the CDR3 is TGTGCCAGCAGCCTATGGGGTCCAACGGGTGGGGCCAACGTCCTGACTTTC.

A single count supports this clone. The V gene is TRBV30, the J gene TRBJ2-5, with TRBD1 as a possible D gene (6 bases). This CDR3 contains 15 residues. CDR1 and CDR2 (germline): GTSNPN, SVGIG (reference sequence). Trimming shortened V by 7 bases and J by 4 bases, and 22 bases separated the two germline ends. The CDR3 is CASLWGRQAGETQYF. CDR3 in DNA: TGTGCCTCACTCTGGGGGCGACAGGCCGGAGAGACCCAGTACTTC.

This chain connects TRBV4-3 to TRBJ1-5; TRBD1 might be the D (5 bases). Deletions cut 0 bases from V and 5 bases from J, with 14 bases between. The CDR3 runs 16 residues. The germline gives CDR1 LGHNA, CDR2 YSLEER. CDR3 amino acids: CASSQDLGQGHQPQHF. The CDR3 region has the DNA TGCGCCAGCAGCCAAGACTTGGGGCAGGGACATCAGCCCCAGCATTTT.

The gene calls are TRBV7-9 and TRBJ1-6; 8 bases agree with TRBD1. CDR1 is SEHNR and CDR2 is FQNEAQ in the germline V gene (reference sequence). Trimming cost V 5 bases and J 6 bases; bases outside gene matches: 3. The CDR3 sequence is 14 residues long. CDR3 nucleotides: TGTGCCAGCAGCCGAACAGGGGGTAATTCACCCCTCCACTTT. It encodes CASSRTGGNSPLHF.

This clone was observed a few times. For the CDR3, the DNA is TGTGCCAGCAGTTACCGGCGGGGACAGGGCAACGAGCAGTACTTC. This gives the protein CASSYRRGQGNEQYF. This rearrangement joins TRBV6-5 to TRBJ2-7; 9 bases agree with TRBD1. From germline, CDR1 is MNHEY and CDR2 SVGAGI. The junction had 7 bases not matched to a gene; V was cut back by 2 bases and J by 5 bases. The CDR3 consists of 15 residues.

The gene calls are TRBV30 and TRBJ2-3; no reliable D call. This CDR3 spans 12 amino acids. Germline V gene lookup returns CDR1 GTSNPN and CDR2 SVGIG (reference sequence). V lost 5 bases, J lost 2 bases, and 8 bases lay in between. As DNA, the CDR3 is TGTGCCTGGGGCAAGGACACAGATACGCAGTATTTT. This gives the protein CAWGKDTDTQYF.

V usage is TRBV2 and J usage is TRBJ2-7; weak D call: TRBD2 (6 bases). The CDR3 runs 12 residues. V was trimmed by 6 bases and J by 9 bases, leaving 15 bases between them. Looked up from germline, CDR1 is SNHLY and CDR2 is FYNNEI. CDR3 DNA: TGTGCCAGCAGGGAGGGGCCCCAAGGGCAGTACTTC. It specifies CASREGPQGQYF.

This clone has more than one count but fewer than ten. The chain combines TRBV29-1 with TRBJ1-1; no clear D gene. Germline CDR1 is SQVTM and CDR2 is ANQGSEA. This CDR3 has 12 residues. Trimming took 3 bases from V and 7 from J, leaving 12 bases between them. CDR3 loop: CSVDGGNLEAFF. CDR3 DNA sequence: TGCAGCGTTGATGGCGGCAATCTTGAAGCTTTCTTT.

The chain's CDR3 is CASSLGSSGGAAQYF. The CDR3 DNA reads TGCGCCAGCAGCTTGGGATCCAGCGGGGGGGCTGCGCAGTATTTT. The chain joins TRBV5-1 to TRBJ2-3; TRBD2 matches 10 bases. The germline V gene encodes CDR1 SGHRS and CDR2 YFSETQ. The trim removed 0 bases at V and 10 bases at J, leaving 8 bases unmatched. The CDR3 has 15 amino acids.

This clone was counted a few times. This chain uses TRBV19 with TRBJ2-1, with 9 bases aligning to TRBD2. V trimming: 5 bases; J trimming: 12 bases; junction bases outside the gene matches: 5. This CDR3 comprises 12 residues. Germline V gene lookup returns CDR1 LNHDA and CDR2 SQIVND (reference sequence). CDR3 nucleotide sequence: TGTGCCAGTAGTTACTTAGCGGGGGTGCAGTTCTTC. Translation: CASSYLAGVQFF.